One sample yielded the 24 T cell receptor beta chains listed below, sequenced in a study of identifying expanded T cells in peripheral blood (dated by TCRdb to between 2018 and 2021). Receptor amplification or capture employed the immunoSEQ multiplex PCR assay. Not all clones reach the TCRdb copy of this immuneACCESS table, which keeps in-frame sequences only. Checked studies attribute under half of the gap to unresolved V genes and leave the rest unexplained. This sample holds 100,000 or so clones; roughly 89% were observed only once. The ten largest clonotypes hold about a sixth of the sample. The specimen sequenced was blood. The receptors here all came from a person between 18 and 70 years old in good health.

The CDR3 is CASSLTGNEQFF. As DNA, the CDR3 is TGTGCCAGCAGCTTAACGGGGAATGAGCAGTTCTTC. The V call is TRBV11-3, the J call TRBJ2-1; possibly TRBD2 for D (5 bases). There are 12 residues in the CDR3. CDR1 is SGHNT and CDR2 is YENEEA in the germline V gene. Trimming shortened V by 2 bases and J by 7 bases, and 6 bases separated the two germline ends.

The chain couples TRBV28 to TRBJ2-7; D is unclear. This CDR3 contains 14 residues. V was shortened by 7 bases and J by 3 bases, with 16 bases between the two germline ends. The germline V gene has CDR1 MDHEN and CDR2 SYDVKM. CDR3 DNA sequence: TGTGCCAGCACCGATTCATTGGCTGGCTACGAGCAGTACTTC. Its protein product is CASTDSLAGYEQYF.

This sequence joins TRBV5-1 and TRBJ2-5; D perhaps matches TRBD1 (7 bases). V lost 4 bases and J 2 bases, leaving 24 bases between the germline ends. Germline CDR1 reads SGHRS; CDR2 reads YFSETQ. The CDR3 is 18 amino acids. The CDR3 loop reads CASSLRPTAGTVQETQYF. The CDR3 DNA reads TGCGCCAGCAGCCTAAGACCGACGGCGGGGACAGTTCAAGAGACCCAGTACTTC. Full variable domain (rest looked up from reference TRBV5-1 and TRBJ2-5): KAGVTQTPRYLIKTRGQQVTLSCSPISGHRSVSWYQQTPGQGLQFLFEYFSETQRNKGNFPGRFSGRQFSNSRSEMNVSTLELGDSALYLCASSLRPTAGTVQETQYFGPGTRLLVL.

This clone was seen a single time. V and J are TRBV11-3 and TRBJ2-1; the match to TRBD1 covers 11 bases. Germline values: CDR1 SGHNT, CDR2 YENEEA. CDR3 length equals 15 residues. V trimming: 8 bases; J trimming: 10 bases; junction bases outside the gene matches: 13. The CDR3 DNA follows: TGTGCCAGCGGGTTAACCGGGACAGGGGGTGGAGAGCAGTTCTTC. Translated, it gives CASGLTGTGGGEQFF.

This clone came up once. V is TRBV5-6 and J is TRBJ1-1; weak D call: TRBD1 (5 bases). CDR1 and CDR2 (germline): SGHDT, YYEEEE. The CDR3 contains 14 residues. Between the trimmed V and J ends, which lost 1 base and 1 base, there was a span of 8 bases. The CDR3 loop reads CASSLTGTNTEAFF. The CDR3 nucleotides are TGTGCCAGCAGCTTGACAGGAACGAACACTGAAGCTTTCTTT.

In its sample, this clone was seen once. This sequence joins TRBV11-2 and TRBJ2-2; the D is unclear. V lost 4 bases and J 0 bases, leaving 9 bases between the germline ends. The CDR3 extends over 15 amino acids. Germline assignment: CDR1 SGHAT and CDR2 FQNNGV. CDR3 amino acids: CASSYSSANTGELFF. CDR3 nucleotide sequence: TGTGCCAGCAGCTACAGCTCAGCGAACACCGGGGAGCTGTTTTTT.

This rearrangement joins TRBV2 to TRBJ1-3; D ambiguous. The ends were cut back, 1 base at V and 7 bases at J, with 23 bases in the middle. Germline CDR1 is SNHLY and CDR2 is FYNNEI. The CDR3 has 18 residues. The CDR3 loop is CASSEGPGGELWRNTIYF. CDR3 bases: TGTGCCAGCAGTGAAGGCCCTGGTGGGGAGCTCTGGAGGAACACCATATATTTT.

This sequence joins TRBV2 and TRBJ1-5; D is ambiguous. CDR1 SNHLY and CDR2 FYNNEI come from the germline V gene. The CDR3 covers 14 residues. Trimming shortened V by 6 bases and J by 5 bases, and 14 bases separated the two germline ends. CDR3: CASSAVIVYQPQHF. The CDR3 DNA sequence: TGTGCCAGCAGCGCCGTTATTGTGTATCAGCCCCAGCATTTT.

This rearrangement joins TRBV19 to TRBJ2-1; D is tentatively TRBD1 or TRBD2 (5 bases each). The length of the CDR3 is 13 residues. Looked up from germline, CDR1 is LNHDA and CDR2 is SQIVND (reference sequence). Trimming removed 6 bases at V and 4 bases at J, with 10 bases between. Written as DNA, the CDR3 is TGTGCCAGTAGCCGGGGACCATACAATGAGCAGTTCTTC. It translates to CASSRGPYNEQFF.

This clone was observed a handful of times. This CDR3 reads CASSLYESGAAGRQETQYF. CDR3 nucleotides: TGTGCCAGCAGCTTGTACGAGTCTGGGGCGGCAGGGAGGCAAGAGACCCAGTACTTC. The chain joins TRBV5-6 to TRBJ2-5; TRBD2 is a possible D gene (6 bases). CDR1 is SGHDT and CDR2 is YYEEEE in the germline V gene. V shed 1 base and J shed 2 bases, with 24 bases lying between them. The CDR3 covers 19 residues. The full variable domain, with the rest looked up from reference TRBV5-6 and TRBJ2-5, is DAGVTQSPTHLIKTRGQQVTLRCSPKSGHDTVSWYQQALGQGPQFIFQYYEEEERQRGNFPDRFSGHQFPNYSSELNVNALLLGDSALYLCASSLYESGAAGRQETQYFGPGTRLLVL.

The chain couples TRBV7-2 to TRBJ2-2; tentative D call: TRBD2 (7 bases). The V and J ends lost 5 bases and 6 bases respectively, with 16 bases between them. CDR3 length: 15 amino acids. Germline CDR1 reads SGHTA; CDR2 reads FQGNSA. The CDR3 coding sequence is TGTGCCAGCAGCGCCACGGGGGGCAAGGCCGGGGAGCTGTTTTTT. Translation: CASSATGGKAGELFF.

The rearrangement joins TRBV28 to TRBJ1-2; D is unresolved. The V gene's germline CDR1 is MDHEN and CDR2 SYDVKM. Trimming took off 4 bases at V and 8 bases at J, with 5 bases between the two ends. CDR3 size: 10 residues. The CDR3 here is CASSSQGYTF. In nucleotides, the CDR3 is TGTGCCAGCAGTTCCCAGGGCTACACCTTC.

In DNA form, the CDR3 reads TGTGCCAGCAGTTTACCCAGCGGAGCCGCCTACGAGCAGTACTTC. This codes for CASSLPSGAAYEQYF. This chain uses TRBV28 with TRBJ2-7; tentatively, D is TRBD2 (5 bases). Trimming shortened V by 2 bases and J by 2 bases, and 13 bases separated the two germline ends. There are 15 residues in the CDR3. Germline CDR1 reads MDHEN; CDR2 reads SYDVKM.

The V call is TRBV18, the J call TRBJ1-1; tentative D call: TRBD1 (5 bases). Germline V gives CDR1 KGHSH, CDR2 LQKENI. This CDR3 comprises 14 residues. Trimming stripped 3 bases from V and 3 bases from J, with 11 bases between. The CDR3 DNA follows: TGTGCCAGCTCACCGACCCGGGGACACACTGAAGCTTTCTTT. Its translation: CASSPTRGHTEAFF.

This clone was counted a few times. The chain employs TRBV18 and TRBJ1-6, with D perhaps matching TRBD1 (6 bases). V lost 3 bases to trimming and J lost 6 bases, with 12 bases between them. Germline lookup yields CDR1 KGHSH and CDR2 LQKENI. CDR3 size: 15 residues. This CDR3 reads CASSPRGTSNSPLHF. The DNA for the CDR3 is TGTGCCAGCTCACCGCGTGGGACAAGTAATTCACCCCTCCACTTT.

The J gene is TRBJ2-2, the V gene TRBV5-4; D remains unclear. The CDR3 totals 14 residues. Trimming shortened V by 2 bases and J by 3 bases, and 8 bases separated the two germline ends. Germline assignment: CDR1 SGHNT and CDR2 YYREEE (reference sequence). The CDR3 nucleotides read TGTGCCAGCAGCTTTAACCTCGACACCGGGGAGCTGTTTTTT. It encodes CASSFNLDTGELFF.

This clone rates as medium-sized (0.01 to 0.1%). The chain is built from TRBV6-4 and TRBJ2-3, with unresolved D. CDR1 and CDR2 (germline): MRHNA, SNTAGT. The V gene lost 0 bases and the J gene lost 2 bases, with 3 bases spanning the gap. The CDR3 sequence is 13 residues long. DNA for the CDR3: TGTGCCAGCAGTGACTCGCCCACAGATACGCAGTATTTT. It encodes CASSDSPTDTQYF.

This clone has a single count. The chain combines TRBV5-1 with TRBJ2-6, with TRBD1 matching 9 bases. The V segment lost 2 bases and the J segment 2 bases; nucleotides outside the gene matches: 8. CDR1 and CDR2 from the germline V gene are SGHRS and YFSETQ. The CDR3 sequence is 18 residues long. CDR3 sequence: CASSFTPQGATGANVLTF. The CDR3, as DNA: TGCGCCAGCAGCTTTACTCCACAGGGGGCGACTGGGGCCAACGTCCTGACTTTC.

This clone was detected a few times. This same CDR3 is encoded by further DNA sequences in the sample. This chain joins TRBV6-1 and TRBJ1-5; 7 bases align to TRBD1. The CDR3 covers 15 residues. CDR1 and CDR2 from the germline V gene are MNHNS and SASEGT. V was clipped by 7 bases and J by 2 bases; unmatched bases: 8. CDR3 DNA: TGTGCCAGCATTCGAGGACAGGATGGCAATCAGCCCCAGCATTTT. Protein sequence: CASIRGQDGNQPQHF.

This chain uses TRBV7-2 with TRBJ2-1; tentative D call: TRBD1 (6 bases). V was cut by 4 bases and J by 4 bases, with 8 bases left in between. The CDR3 is made up of 13 amino acids. CDR1 is SGHTA, CDR2 FQGNSA, per germline. CDR3 region: CASSSDSYNEQFF. The CDR3 DNA reads TGTGCCAGCAGCTCGGACAGTTACAATGAGCAGTTCTTC.

This clone has only a few counts. This chain joins TRBV7-9 and TRBJ1-4; D gene uncertain. The CDR3 is 15 amino acids. The germline V gene encodes CDR1 SEHNR and CDR2 FQNEAQ (reference sequence). The V and J ends lost 7 bases and 5 bases respectively, with 17 bases between them. The DNA of the CDR3 is TGTGCCAGCACACTCGGGAATGTTCTCAATGAAAAACTGTTTTTT. This translates into CASTLGNVLNEKLFF.

The table lists this clone with a few counts. The chain combines TRBV11-2 with TRBJ1-5; no firm D call. Trimming removed 2 bases at V and 7 bases at J, with 12 bases between. Germline loops: CDR1 SGHAT, CDR2 FQNNGV. This CDR3 contains 14 residues. CDR3 in amino acids: CASSLRPVGQPQHF. The CDR3 DNA is TGTGCCAGCAGCTTACGGCCTGTGGGGCAGCCCCAGCATTTT.

The chain links TRBV2 to TRBJ1-5; D not resolved. In germline, CDR1 is SNHLY, CDR2 FYNNEI. The CDR3 is 14 amino acids. Trimming stripped 2 bases from V and 1 base from J, with 6 bases between. The CDR3 sequence is CASSESMSNQPQHF. In DNA, the CDR3 is TGTGCCAGCAGTGAAAGCATGAGCAATCAGCCCCAGCATTTT.

The chain carries TRBV7-2 and TRBJ1-1; D remains unclear. Per germline, CDR1 SGHTA and CDR2 FQGNSA. V gave up 3 bases and J gave up 5 bases, with 10 bases separating them. The CDR3 extends over 13 amino acids. This chain's CDR3 is CASSLGSGTEAFF. The CDR3 nucleotides read TGTGCCAGCAGCTTGGGTTCTGGAACTGAAGCTTTCTTT.